This record covers a single T cell receptor (beta chain). This specimen belongs to a study of blood T cells in healthy people across ages. V dropped 4 bases and J dropped 5 bases, with 12 bases sitting between them. This CDR3 comprises 14 residues. Germline V gives CDR1 LGHDT, CDR2 YNNKEL (reference sequence). Primers used in a second PCR of roughly 7 to 11 cycles were a sample-barcoded 5' primer and a J-beta primer mix. One entry per CDR3 protein, called by TCRdb with MiXCR from the 5' RACE reads. Of fewer than 800,000 distinct CDR3 sequences listed, roughly 25% were seen once; the top ten hold roughly a tenth. The sample was also reused in another study, on T cells of mothers and their children.

The chain has TRBV3-1 and TRBJ2-1, with a possible D match to TRBD1 (6 bases). This clonotype was obtained from a boy aged 5-17 years in good health. What was sequenced was blood. CDR3 residues: CASSLADRHNEQFF. The CDR3 bases are TGTGCCAGCAGCCTAGCAGACAGGCACAATGAGCAGTTCTTC.